Included here is one TCR beta chain sequence, with context. These data are taken from a study of blood T cell repertoires in COVID-19. Study at large: Acute-phase and convalescent COVID-19 samples originated in the United States, Italy and Spain. T cells, B-cell-depleted T cells, or PBMCs provided the cDNA or gDNA that served as material.

As originally analysed: Amplification of reference gene primers was used by the study to estimate nucleated cell counts. Profiled with immunoSEQ multiplex PCR; TCRdb holds only in-frame clones, not every one. The DNA gave D and trimming, while V, J and clone size come from that table. This sample carries about 120,000 clones, approximately 87% of them seen once, and the ten largest clones take about 2%. The V gene end was trimmed by 5 bases and the J gene end by 0 bases; junction bases not matched to a gene: 4. This CDR3 comprises 16 residues. Per germline, CDR1 KGHSH and CDR2 LQKENI. What was sequenced was peripheral blood. The TCR originated in a woman in her forties or fifties with acute or convalescent COVID-19. The V gene is TRBV18, the J gene TRBJ2-2; 9 positions match TRBD2. This chain's CDR3 is CASSFLAGTNTGELFF. The DNA of the CDR3 is TGTGCCAGCTCATTTCTAGCGGGGACGAACACCGGGGAGCTGTTTTTT.